A single sample gave rise to the 31 T cell receptor beta chains below, sequenced in a study of tumour-infiltrating T cells in Burkitt lymphoma. Some clones are missing from TCRdb's copy, which holds only in-frame ones; the method was immunoSEQ multiplex PCR. The repertoire holds 45,000 to 60,000 clones, with approximately 31% as singletons. Sample: tumor tissue. These receptors all stem from a human donor with Burkitt lymphoma.

V gene TRBV19 combines with J gene TRBJ2-7; 14 bases line up with TRBD2. Germline V gene lookup returns CDR1 LNHDA and CDR2 SQIVND (reference sequence). There are 17 residues in the CDR3. Trimming cost V 6 bases and J 12 bases; bases outside gene matches: 19. CDR3 bases: TGTGCCAGTAGCAGGGGGACTAGCGGGGGCTACCCCGGCCCCACGTACTTC. Protein sequence: CASSRGTSGGYPGPTYF.

This clone appeared a few times. The J gene is TRBJ2-2, the V gene TRBV7-2, with D tentatively TRBD1 (5 bases). Germline V lookup: CDR1 SGHTA, CDR2 FQGNSA. The V and J ends lost 5 bases and 5 bases respectively, with 21 bases between them. The CDR3 loop spans 17 amino acids. The CDR3 bases are TGTGCCAGCAGCCCAATAAGCGCTAATCAGGGTACCGGGGAGCTGTTTTTT. It translates to CASSPISANQGTGELFF.

This sequence joins TRBV9 and TRBJ2-1; possibly TRBD2 for D (5 bases). Per the germline V gene, CDR1 is SGDLS and CDR2 is YYNGEE. Trimming left V 2 bases short and J 4 bases short, with 16 bases between. This CDR3 is built from 16 residues. The CDR3 protein is CASSVSTRTLYNEQFF. The CDR3 nucleotides read TGTGCCAGCAGCGTGAGCACTAGAACCCTGTACAATGAGCAGTTCTTC.

This clone was counted only a few times. The chain combines TRBV18 with TRBJ2-7; D assignment may be TRBD1 or TRBD2 (5 bases each). The germline V and J ends were trimmed by 6 bases and 5 bases, with 14 bases remaining between them. The CDR3 totals 13 residues. Germline CDR1 KGHSH, CDR2 LQKENI. The CDR3 loop is CASSPGARNEQYF. CDR3 nucleotide sequence: TGTGCCAGCTCTCCCGGGGCTAGGAACGAGCAGTACTTC.

The chain couples TRBV25-1 to TRBJ1-4, with D possibly matching TRBD1 (5 bases). CDR1 is MGHDK and CDR2 is SYGVNS in the germline V gene. This CDR3 comprises 16 residues. V lost 2 bases, J lost 5 bases, and 15 bases lay in between. The CDR3 protein is CASSEGVAWGNEKLFF. The DNA of the CDR3 is TGTGCCAGCAGTGAAGGCGTGGCATGGGGGAATGAAAAACTGTTTTTT.

This clone has a handful of counts. The chain employs TRBV29-1 and TRBJ2-7; TRBD1 might be the D (7 bases). CDR3 length: 12 amino acids. Trimming cost V 7 bases and J 3 bases, with 13 bases left between them. CDR1 and CDR2 (germline): SQVTM, ANQGSEA. Written as DNA, the CDR3 is TGCAGCGGGGGGGACAGCCTCTACGAGCAGTACTTC. Protein: CSGGDSLYEQYF.

J is TRBJ1-6 and V is TRBV2, with a possible D match to TRBD1 (5 bases). CDR1 is SNHLY and CDR2 is FYNNEI in the germline V gene. V was shortened by 6 bases and J by 0 bases, with 15 bases between the two germline ends. There are 17 residues in the CDR3. For the CDR3, the DNA is TGTGCCAGCAGATGGACACACCTCAGCTCCTATAATTCACCCCTCCACTTT. It codes for CASRWTHLSSYNSPLHF.

The genes are TRBV11-2 and TRBJ2-3, with 9 nucleotides matching TRBD2. CDR1 and CDR2 from the germline V gene are SGHAT and FQNNGV. Trimming at V came to 2 bases and at J to 4 bases, leaving 10 bases not matched to a gene. The length of the CDR3 is 17 residues. CDR3 residues: CASSLSSRGGDADTQYF. As DNA, the CDR3 is TGTGCCAGCAGCTTATCCAGTCGCGGGGGGGATGCAGATACGCAGTATTTT.

This clone was observed a few times. The chain combines TRBV30 with TRBJ1-1; maybe TRBD1 (6 bases). Germline CDR1 GTSNPN, CDR2 SVGIG (reference sequence). V was pared by 0 bases and J by 10 bases, with 15 bases between. The CDR3 runs to 13 residues. CDR3 loop: CAWSVEGVGGAFF. CDR3 bases: TGTGCCTGGAGTGTTGAGGGGGTAGGTGGAGCTTTCTTT.

CDR3 region: CASSDRILAGTDTQYF. The CDR3 DNA is TGTGCCAGCAGTGACCGCATTCTGGCGGGCACAGATACGCAGTATTTT. The V call is TRBV6-4, the J call TRBJ2-3; D ambiguous. This CDR3 region has 16 residues. CDR1 MRHNA and CDR2 SNTAGT come from the germline V gene. The germline V and J ends were trimmed by 2 bases and 1 base, with 13 bases remaining between them.

This clone was observed a handful of times. The rearrangement joins TRBV25-1 to TRBJ1-5; D is perhaps TRBD1 (5 bases). This CDR3 comprises 14 residues. Trimming took 5 bases from V and 5 from J, leaving 13 bases between them. The germline V gene has CDR1 MGHDK and CDR2 SYGVNS. The CDR3 sequence: CASSSQGPHQPQHF. For the CDR3, the DNA is TGTGCCAGCAGTTCCCAGGGCCCCCATCAGCCCCAGCATTTT.

This clone came up a few times. The rearrangement joins TRBV11-2 to TRBJ1-2, with D possibly being TRBD1 (6 bases). V shed 2 bases and J shed 8 bases, with 15 bases lying between them. The CDR3 sequence is 14 residues long. CDR1 is SGHAT, CDR2 FQNNGV, per germline. The CDR3 sequence is CASSLSATGLGYTF. CDR3 coding DNA: TGTGCCAGCAGCTTAAGTGCAACAGGGCTAGGCTACACCTTC.

The chain combines TRBV27 with TRBJ2-5; D is possibly TRBD1 (5 bases). The V gene lost 6 bases and the J gene lost 4 bases, with 15 bases spanning the gap. CDR1 and CDR2 from the germline V gene are MNHEY and SMNVEV (reference sequence). The CDR3 runs 14 residues. Here the CDR3 DNA reads TGTGCCAGCAGACCCCCAGGGCGGCCAGAGACCCAGTACTTC. Its protein product is CASRPPGRPETQYF.

This clone was detected a few times. The V call is TRBV4-2, the J call TRBJ2-2; 10 positions agree with TRBD2. This CDR3 spans 15 amino acids. V shed 3 bases and J 7 bases; nucleotides not matched to a gene: 5. CDR1 and CDR2 (germline): LGHNA, YNFKEQ. The CDR3 spells CASSHERGGVGELFF. The CDR3 DNA reads TGTGCCAGCAGCCACGAGCGGGGGGGGGTCGGGGAGCTGTTTTTT.

This clone was counted a single time. This chain joins TRBV7-6 and TRBJ1-1; no clear D. V shed 5 bases and J shed 2 bases, with 9 bases lying between them. The CDR3 covers 13 residues. Germline assignment: CDR1 SGHVS and CDR2 FNYEAQ. The CDR3 bases are TGTGCCAGCAGCCCGACGGTAAACACTGAAGCTTTCTTT. Translated: CASSPTVNTEAFF.

The chain combines TRBV7-9 with TRBJ1-1; 10 bases align to TRBD1. The CDR3 is 15 amino acids. The J segment lost 4 bases and the V segment lost 4 bases, leaving 6 bases of the junction unmatched. The V gene's germline CDR1 is SEHNR and CDR2 FQNEAQ (reference sequence). The CDR3 loop reads CASSSLRDRGTEAFF. The CDR3, as DNA: TGTGCCAGCAGCTCACTCCGGGACAGGGGCACTGAAGCTTTCTTT.

The V and J genes are TRBV29-1 and TRBJ1-4, with 7 bases identical to TRBD1. Germline lookup yields CDR1 SQVTM and CDR2 ANQGSEA. V trimming: 1 base; J trimming: 5 bases; junction bases outside the gene matches: 7. The CDR3 contains 15 residues. In DNA, the CDR3 is TGCAGCGTTGAAGGAGGGGGCAGTCTGAATGAAAAACTGTTTTTT. This gives the protein CSVEGGGSLNEKLFF.

The chain uses TRBV6-5 and TRBJ1-5; TRBD1 might be the D (6 bases). Germline V gene data show CDR1 as MNHEY and CDR2 as SVGAGI. Trimming left V 4 bases short and J 6 bases short, with 16 bases between. The CDR3 extends over 15 amino acids. CDR3 sequence reads: CASSWGRGRGQPQHF. For the CDR3, the DNA is TGTGCCAGCAGTTGGGGGCGGGGCCGGGGTCAGCCCCAGCATTTT.

This clone was found a few times. The chain carries TRBV5-6 and TRBJ2-5; D is possibly TRBD1 (6 bases). V was trimmed by 0 bases and J by 2 bases, leaving 8 bases between them. CDR3 length: 14 amino acids. Germline CDR1 is SGHDT and CDR2 is YYEEEE. The CDR3 loop is CASSLGTVQETQYF. The CDR3 coding sequence is TGTGCCAGCAGCTTGGGGACAGTACAAGAGACCCAGTACTTC.

CDR3 DNA: TGCGCCAGCAGCCAAGGGGGCGGCGTCACAGCTAACTATGGCTACACCTTC. Translating it yields CASSQGGGVTANYGYTF. J is TRBJ1-2 and V is TRBV4-3; maybe TRBD1 (5 bases). This CDR3 is built from 17 residues. V was trimmed by 1 base and J by 0 bases, leaving 15 bases between them. CDR1 is LGHNA and CDR2 is YSLEER in the germline V gene.

The V call is TRBV7-7, the J call TRBJ2-5; perhaps TRBD1 as D (5 bases). There are 13 residues in the CDR3. Germline loops: CDR1 SSHAT, CDR2 FNYEAQ (reference sequence). Trimming stripped 6 bases from V and 4 bases from J, with 12 bases between. The CDR3: CASRKGWGETQYF. CDR3 bases: TGTGCCAGCAGAAAGGGGTGGGGAGAGACCCAGTACTTC. The variable domain in full, completed from reference TRBV7-7 and TRBJ2-5, reads GAGVSQSPRYKVTKRGQDVTLRCDPISSHATLYWYQQALGQGPEFLTYFNYEAQPDKSGLPSDRFSAERPEGSISTLTIQRTEQRDSAMYRCASRKGWGETQYFGPGTRLLVL.

The chain has TRBV19 and TRBJ2-2, with 12 bases fitting TRBD2. The CDR3 length is 16 residues. Germline V gives CDR1 LNHDA, CDR2 SQIVND (reference sequence). The V and J ends lost 2 bases and 5 bases, in that order; junction bases with no gene match: 3. The CDR3 loop reads CASSILLAGGTGELFF. In DNA, the CDR3 is TGTGCCAGTAGTATACTACTAGCGGGGGGTACCGGGGAGCTGTTTTTT.

This chain uses TRBV4-1 with TRBJ1-6, with 7 bases that match TRBD1. Germline V gene lookup returns CDR1 MGHRA and CDR2 YSYEKL. The trim removed 4 bases at V and 7 bases at J, leaving 7 bases unmatched. The CDR3 spans 15 residues. The CDR3 region has the DNA TGCGCCAGCAGCCGAAGGACAGGCGAAAATTCACCCCTCCACTTT. This sequence encodes CASSRRTGENSPLHF.

This chain links TRBV6-5 with TRBJ2-5; D not certain. The germline CDR1 and CDR2 sequences are MNHEY and SVGAGI. V dropped 4 bases and J dropped 4 bases, with 7 bases sitting between them. This CDR3 has 12 residues. Here the CDR3 DNA reads TGTGCCAGCAGTTTGACGGGAGAGACCCAGTACTTC. Protein: CASSLTGETQYF.

This clone was seen a handful of times. The rearrangement uses TRBV2 and TRBJ1-6; D is uncertain. Trimming took off 2 bases at V and 6 bases at J, with 8 bases between the two ends. The V gene's germline CDR1 is SNHLY and CDR2 FYNNEI. The CDR3 length is 14 residues. For the CDR3, the DNA is TGTGCCAGCAGTGAACTAACGGCTAATTCACCCCTCCACTTT. This encodes CASSELTANSPLHF.

On this clone: A junction boundary mismatches the germline segment, possibly from a read error. V usage is TRBV4-3 and J usage is TRBJ2-7; 9 bases match TRBD2. This CDR3 contains 17 residues. CDR1 and CDR2 (germline): LGHNA, YSLEER. CDR3 in DNA: TGCGCCAGCAGCCAACGGGGGCGGGGGGGACCAACCTACGAGCAGTATTTC. Residues: CASSQRGRGGPTYEQYF.

This clone has only a few counts. This chain links TRBV30 with TRBJ2-4; D remains ambiguous. V was pared by 0 bases and J by 9 bases, with 15 bases between. This CDR3 contains 14 residues. Germline values: CDR1 GTSNPN, CDR2 SVGIG (reference sequence). The CDR3 DNA follows: TGTGCCTGGAGTGTAGCCGCCTTAAGGAGCATTCAGTACTTC. As protein: CAWSVAALRSIQYF. Variable domain in full (rest from reference TRBV30 and TRBJ2-4): SQTIHQWPATLVQPVGSPLSLECTVEGTSNPNLYWYRQAAGRGLQLLFYSVGIGQISSEVPQNLSASRPQDRQFILSSKKLLLSDSGFYLCAWSVAALRSIQYFGAGTRLSVL.

The CDR3 DNA reads as TGTGCCAGCAGCTCAAACGGGGGGGGCACAGATACGCAGTATTTT. Translating gives CASSSNGGGTDTQYF. The chain recombines TRBV7-6 with TRBJ2-3; 8 nucleotides agree with TRBD2. The trim removed 4 bases at V and 1 base at J, leaving 4 bases unmatched. The CDR3 length is 15 residues. The germline V gene has CDR1 SGHVS and CDR2 FNYEAQ.

The genes are TRBV5-6 and TRBJ2-7; D is perhaps TRBD2 (6 bases). Looked up from germline, CDR1 is SGHDT and CDR2 is YYEEEE. V lost 2 bases and J lost 11, with 14 bases in between. The CDR3 runs 12 residues. CDR3 in DNA: TGTGCCAGCAGCTTTCAATTAGCGGTGGAGTACTTC. As protein: CASSFQLAVEYF.

CDR3 coding DNA: TGCGCCAGCAGCTTGGAGGGTATCGTCAATCAGCCCCAGCATTTT. As protein: CASSLEGIVNQPQHF. The genes are TRBV5-1 and TRBJ1-5; D uncertain. The CDR3 has 15 amino acids. Germline V lookup: CDR1 SGHRS, CDR2 YFSETQ. V gave up 0 bases and J gave up 3 bases, with 10 bases separating them.

This clone was seen a few times. The V gene is TRBV4-1, the J gene TRBJ1-1; possibly TRBD1 for D (5 bases). CDR3 length: 15 amino acids. Germline V gene data show CDR1 as MGHRA and CDR2 as YSYEKL. V was shortened by 4 bases and J by 2 bases, with 14 bases between the two germline ends. The DNA of the CDR3 is TGCGCCAGCAGCCGGTCGGGGCTCCGCAACACTGAAGCTTTCTTT. Translated: CASSRSGLRNTEAFF.